Described below is a single TCR beta chain sequence and its context. Hyperthyroidism patients were newly diagnosed, had disease duration under 2 months, and were aged 18 to 65 years. The PBMCs studied were ones that came from 8 to 10 ml fresh peripheral blood. The trim removed 4 bases at V and 6 bases at J, leaving 5 bases unmatched. Germline V gene sequence: CDR1 SGHTA, CDR2 FQGNSA. The length of the CDR3 is 15 residues. The record originates from a study of T cells in Graves' hyperthyroidism and ophthalmopathy. From RNA transcripts, TCR beta CDR3 regions were amplified. The TCR CDR3 was amplified in a first-round RT-PCR using the HTBI primer set. TCRdb passed the multiplex PCR reads through MiXCR, listing each CDR3 protein once. The data show fewer than 850,000 distinct CDR3 sequences, roughly 17% seen once.

Material: blood. The chain joins TRBV7-2 to TRBJ2-3; 12 nucleotides match TRBD2. The receptor comes from a man aged 45 to 65 with Graves' hyperthyroidism. For the CDR3, the DNA is TGTGCCAGCAGCTCGACTAGCGGGAGTAGGGATACGCAGTATTTT. This codes for CASSSTSGSRDTQYF.